The 32 T cell receptor beta chains given below trace back to one sample, sequenced in a study of cytomegalovirus exposure and HLA in healthy donors (dated by TCRdb to 2016 to 2017). The library was built by means of the immunoSEQ multiplex PCR assay. The multiplex PCR relied on a mix of 60 forward primers for TCR Vbeta segments and 13 reverse primers for TCR Jbeta segments. Entries here come from immuneACCESS through TCRdb and include only in-frame sequences with V and J called. Some clones fail to appear in such tables; in the studies checked, an unresolved V gene covers under half of the shortfall, and the cause of the remainder is unknown. This sample lists about 140,000 clones; roughly three quarters were detected once. The ten most abundant clones make up more than 3% of the sample. Source material: PBMCs. These TCRs come from a female donor in good health and CMV-seronegative.

The rearrangement uses TRBV4-3 and TRBJ2-3; D gene ambiguous. V lost 0 bases, J lost 1 base, and 5 bases lay in between. CDR1 is LGHNA, CDR2 YSLEER, per germline. This CDR3 contains 14 residues. The CDR3 is CASSQDTGTDTQYF. CDR3 DNA sequence: TGCGCCAGCAGCCAAGATACAGGCACAGATACGCAGTATTTT.

This clone was observed a few times. The chain has TRBV5-6 and TRBJ2-5; TRBD2 might be the D (5 bases). The J call is doubtful: the DNA matches TRBJ2-7 better. The CDR3 is made up of 13 amino acids. The germline V gene encodes CDR1 SGHDT and CDR2 YYEEEE. The CDR3 reads CASSPGVSYEQYF. Written as DNA, the CDR3 is TGTGCCAGCAGCCCCGGGGTTTCCTACGAGCAGTACTTC.

J is TRBJ2-3 and V is TRBV6-6; TRBD2 agrees at 7 bases. Germline CDR1 MNHNY, CDR2 SVGAGI (reference sequence). V lost 2 bases to trimming and J lost 5 bases; unmatched junction nucleotides: 10. The CDR3 has 16 amino acids. This chain's CDR3 is CASSYGLADDGDTQYF. The CDR3 DNA sequence: TGTGCCAGCAGTTACGGGCTAGCGGATGATGGAGATACGCAGTATTTT.

The rearrangement links TRBV6-4 to TRBJ1-2, with 8 positions matching TRBD1. The CDR3 is made up of 14 amino acids. Germline assignment: CDR1 MRHNA and CDR2 SNTAGT. The J segment lost 6 bases and the V segment lost 6 bases, leaving 9 bases of the junction unmatched. CDR3 coding DNA: TGTGCCAGCAGCCCAACGGACAGGGATAATGGCTACACCTTC. Translated: CASSPTDRDNGYTF.

This clone was seen only a few times. This chain links TRBV13 with TRBJ2-2; D is perhaps TRBD1 (5 bases). The CDR3 extends over 14 amino acids. The ends were cut back, 4 bases at V and 1 base at J, with 7 bases in the middle. CDR1 and CDR2 (germline): PRHDT, FYEKMQ (reference sequence). As DNA, the CDR3 is TGTGCCAGCAGCTACAGGTTGAACACCGGGGAGCTGTTTTTT. It yields the protein CASSYRLNTGELFF.

The genes are TRBV21-1 and TRBJ2-7; TRBD1, as called in the table, went unchecked against the DNA. TRBV21-1 corresponds to a pseudogene. The CDR3 runs to 17 residues. CDR3 coding DNA: TGTGCCAGCAGCCCTAAGGACAACGGGACAGTTTCCTACGAGCAGTACTTC. Its translation: CASSPKDNGTVSYEQYF.

This clone was detected a few times. This chain connects TRBV6-5 to TRBJ2-3; tentatively, D is TRBD2 (5 bases). V was pared by 4 bases and J by 2 bases, with 13 bases between. The CDR3 extends over 15 amino acids. Looked up from germline, CDR1 is MNHEY and CDR2 is SVGAGI. The CDR3 region is CASSLNLASTDTQYF. In DNA form, the CDR3 reads TGTGCCAGCAGTTTGAATCTAGCCTCCACAGATACGCAGTATTTT.

A few counts support this clone. This rearrangement joins TRBV6-1 to TRBJ2-3; TRBD2 agrees at 8 bases. V lost 4 bases and J lost 3; bases outside the gene matches: 3. Germline lookup yields CDR1 MNHNS and CDR2 SASEGT. This CDR3 is built from 14 residues. CDR3 nucleotides: TGTGCCAGCAGTGGGTTAGCGGGGACAGATACGCAGTATTTT. Translation: CASSGLAGTDTQYF.

The chain couples TRBV27 to TRBJ2-1, with 8 bases that match TRBD1. With 6 bases clipped from V and 7 bases from J, the junction kept 2 bases outside the gene matches. Germline CDR1 MNHEY, CDR2 SMNVEV (reference sequence). This CDR3 has 12 residues. DNA for the CDR3: TGTGCCAGCAGCCGGACAGGGAATGAGCAGTTCTTC. Its protein is CASSRTGNEQFF.

Worth noting for this clone: At one end the junction does not follow the germline gene, possibly because of a read error. The rearrangement links TRBV7-7 to TRBJ2-1, with 11 nucleotides matching TRBD2. The CDR3 is 15 amino acids. Germline V gene sequence: CDR1 SSHAT, CDR2 FNYEAQ (reference sequence). The CDR3 DNA reads as TGTGCTAGCAGCTTAGGTAGCGGGGGGGGCAATGAGCAGTTCTTC. This encodes CASSLGSGGGNEQFF.

This clone was observed a single time. The chain employs TRBV6-1 and TRBJ2-7; D perhaps matches TRBD1 (6 bases). Germline V CDR1 and CDR2: MNHNS, SASEGT. The CDR3 is made up of 14 amino acids. Trimming cost V 5 bases and J 5 bases, with 16 bases left between them. The CDR3 spells CASSRTEGVHEQYF. CDR3 coding DNA: TGTGCCAGCAGTCGGACAGAGGGGGTTCACGAGCAGTACTTC.

A note on this clone: One end of the junction is discordant with germline, which a read error may explain. The DNA for the CDR3 is TGTGCCAGTAGTTTCTCGACAAATCGACCGCTACGGGAGCATGGGTTC. Translation: CASSFSTNRPLREHGF. The chain is built from TRBV19 and TRBJ1-2; D is unresolved. The CDR3 covers 16 residues. The germline V gene encodes CDR1 LNHDA and CDR2 SQIVND (reference sequence). Full variable domain (remainder filled in from reference TRBV19 and TRBJ1-2): DGGITQSPKYLFRKEGQNVTLSCEQNLNHDAMYWYRQDPGQGLRLIYYSQIVNDFQKGDIAEGYSVSREKKESFPLTVTSAQKNPTAFYLCASSFSTNRPLREHGFGSGTRLTVV.

The chain couples TRBV6-1 to TRBJ1-2; maybe TRBD1 (5 bases). Germline V CDR1 and CDR2: MNHNS, SASEGT. This CDR3 has 14 amino acids. The germline V and J ends were trimmed by 2 bases and 3 bases, with 10 bases remaining between them. Here the CDR3 DNA reads TGTGCCAGCAGTGAACAGGGTTATTACTATGGCTACACCTTC. This codes for CASSEQGYYYGYTF.

The J gene is TRBJ2-1, the V gene TRBV4-3; D ambiguous. CDR3 length: 13 amino acids. The germline V and J ends were trimmed by 0 bases and 8 bases, with 8 bases remaining between them. Germline CDR1 reads LGHNA; CDR2 reads YSLEER. CDR3 sequence reads: CASSQEEIDEQFF. The CDR3 DNA reads TGCGCCAGCAGCCAAGAAGAGATTGATGAGCAGTTCTTC.

This clone has only one observation. The chain links TRBV30 to TRBJ1-2, with D perhaps TRBD1 (6 bases). Germline CDR1 reads GTSNPN; CDR2 reads SVGIG (reference sequence). Trimming pared 0 bases from V and 8 bases from J, leaving 13 bases between. The CDR3 is 13 amino acids. As DNA, the CDR3 is TGTGCCTGGAGTGTCCCAGGGGTGTGGGGCTACACCTTC. Its translation: CAWSVPGVWGYTF. Together with reference TRBV30 and TRBJ1-2, the CDR3 gives the full variable domain: SQTIHQWPATLVQPVGSPLSLECTVEGTSNPNLYWYRQAAGRGLQLLFYSVGIGQISSEVPQNLSASRPQDRQFILSSKKLLLSDSGFYLCAWSVPGVWGYTFGSGTRLTVV.

This chain joins TRBV5-1 and TRBJ2-7; D unresolved. V was cut by 1 base and J by 0 bases, with 11 bases left in between. Germline-derived CDR1 and CDR2 are SGHRS and YFSETQ. The CDR3 sequence is 15 residues long. The CDR3 loop reads CASSLSPVSSYEQYF. For the CDR3, the DNA is TGCGCCAGCAGCTTGTCCCCCGTTAGCTCCTACGAGCAGTACTTC.

The rearrangement links TRBV14 to TRBJ2-2, with 8 bases fitting TRBD2. Germline values: CDR1 SGHDN, CDR2 FVKESK. With 7 bases clipped from V and 8 bases from J, the junction kept 9 bases outside the gene matches. The CDR3 runs 14 residues. The CDR3 sequence is CASTREVSRGELFF. CDR3 coding DNA: TGTGCCAGCACGCGGGAGGTCTCCCGGGGGGAGCTGTTTTTT.

CDR3 region: CASVERQGGGYTF. Written as DNA, the CDR3 is TGTGCCAGCGTGGAGAGACAGGGGGGAGGCTACACCTTC. The chain recombines TRBV7-9 with TRBJ1-2, with 9 bases matching TRBD1. In germline, CDR1 is SEHNR, CDR2 FQNEAQ (reference sequence). The CDR3 contains 13 residues. V gave up 8 bases and J gave up 8 bases; unmatched junction bases: 9.

This chain joins TRBV19 and TRBJ1-2; 10 nucleotides align to TRBD1. The V gene end was trimmed by 5 bases and the J gene end by 6 bases; junction bases not matched to a gene: 3. The germline CDR1 and CDR2 sequences are LNHDA and SQIVND (reference sequence). The CDR3 runs to 13 residues. The CDR3 sequence is CASSPGQGDGYTF. CDR3 nucleotide sequence: TGTGCCAGTAGTCCTGGACAGGGGGATGGCTACACCTTC.

The chain links TRBV9 to TRBJ1-5; D remains ambiguous. The CDR3 sequence is 14 residues long. The ends were cut back, 6 bases at V and 5 bases at J, with 15 bases in the middle. Germline values: CDR1 SGDLS, CDR2 YYNGEE. DNA for the CDR3: TGTGCCAGCACCCCCGAGGTGGGAGATCAGCCCCAGCATTTT. Residues: CASTPEVGDQPQHF.

The V gene is TRBV5-6, the J gene TRBJ2-1, with 7 nucleotides matching TRBD2. This CDR3 has 14 amino acids. J gave up 4 bases and V 5 bases, and 6 bases lay outside the gene matches. Germline CDR1 is SGHDT and CDR2 is YYEEEE. The CDR3 sequence is CASREASGYNEQFF. The CDR3 DNA reads TGTGCCAGCAGGGAGGCTAGCGGTTACAATGAGCAGTTCTTC.

The rearrangement joins TRBV4-3 to TRBJ2-5, with no clear D. V was clipped by 1 base and J by 5 bases, with 14 bases between them. CDR3 length: 15 amino acids. CDR1 and CDR2 from the germline V gene are LGHNA and YSLEER. Here the CDR3 DNA reads TGCGCCAGCAGCCAAGCCCAGGAAGGAAGTGAGACCCAGTACTTC. It yields the protein CASSQAQEGSETQYF.

This clone turned up a few times. This rearrangement joins TRBV5-1 to TRBJ1-2; possible D gene TRBD1, 5 bases. The germline V gene has CDR1 SGHRS and CDR2 YFSETQ. Trimming left V 0 bases short and J 2 bases short, with 11 bases between. The CDR3 sequence is 15 residues long. CDR3 region: CASSLDGGGNYGYTF. The CDR3, as DNA: TGCGCCAGCAGCTTGGACGGGGGGGGGAACTATGGCTACACCTTC.

V is TRBV4-3 and J is TRBJ2-5; weak D call: TRBD1 (6 bases). V was shortened by 0 bases and J by 0 bases, with 11 bases between the two germline ends. Germline-derived CDR1 and CDR2 are LGHNA and YSLEER. The CDR3 contains 16 residues. CDR3 sequence: CASSQDRGQYQETQYF. CDR3 DNA sequence: TGCGCCAGCAGCCAAGATCGTGGACAGTACCAAGAGACCCAGTACTTC.

This clone was counted once. The J gene is TRBJ2-5, the V gene TRBV6-4; D might be TRBD1 (6 bases). CDR1 and CDR2 from the germline V gene are MRHNA and SNTAGT. V was trimmed by 3 bases and J by 5 bases, leaving 10 bases between them. The CDR3 contains 13 residues. CDR3 region: CASSDGQGETQYF. The CDR3 DNA is TGTGCCAGCAGTGATGGGCAGGGGGAGACCCAGTACTTC.

This chain connects TRBV5-1 to TRBJ1-2; 8 bases map to TRBD1. The length of the CDR3 is 17 residues. Germline CDR1 and CDR2: SGHRS and YFSETQ. The V and J ends lost 0 bases and 1 base, in that order; junction bases with no gene match: 8. CDR3 protein: CASSLGQGPDLNYGYTF. The CDR3 region has the DNA TGCGCCAGCAGCTTGGGACAGGGGCCCGACCTTAACTATGGCTACACCTTC.

The chain combines TRBV10-1 with TRBJ2-7, with TRBD2 matching over 12 bases. The germline V gene has CDR1 WNHNN and CDR2 SYGVQD (reference sequence). The CDR3 runs to 14 residues. V trimming: 6 bases; J trimming: 6 bases; junction bases outside the gene matches: 6. Here the CDR3 DNA reads TGCGCCAGCAGCCCGACTAGCGGGAGTGGCGAGCAGTACTTC. Amino acid sequence: CASSPTSGSGEQYF.

This clone was detected a few times. The rearrangement links TRBV5-1 to TRBJ1-1, with 7 bases fitting TRBD1. The CDR3 runs to 15 residues. Looked up from germline, CDR1 is SGHRS and CDR2 is YFSETQ. V shed 4 bases, J shed 5 bases, and the junction held 11 bases outside the gene matches. The CDR3 DNA sequence: TGCGCCAGCAGCCCTGGGGGACAGTTGACTACTGAAGCTTTCTTT. Amino acid sequence: CASSPGGQLTTEAFF.

This clone was observed a handful of times. This chain uses TRBV6-4 with TRBJ1-5; D gene uncertain. CDR1 and CDR2 from the germline V gene are MRHNA and SNTAGT. CDR3 length: 13 amino acids. V lost 3 bases, J lost 3 bases, and 6 bases lay in between. The CDR3 is CASSEQFNQPQHF. The CDR3 region has the DNA TGTGCCAGCAGTGAACAGTTCAATCAGCCCCAGCATTTT.

The V gene is TRBV5-1, the J gene TRBJ2-3, with 8 bases that match TRBD2. CDR3 size: 16 residues. With 3 bases clipped from V and 0 bases from J, the junction kept 6 bases outside the gene matches. Germline V gene sequence: CDR1 SGHRS, CDR2 YFSETQ. In DNA, the CDR3 is TGCGCCAGCAGCTGGGGGGCGGGGGGAAGCACAGATACGCAGTATTTT. Translating it yields CASSWGAGGSTDTQYF.

Only one count was recorded for this clone. This sequence joins TRBV7-6 and TRBJ2-5; 15 bases line up with TRBD2. With 5 bases clipped from V and 3 bases from J, the junction kept 4 bases outside the gene matches. Germline CDR1 SGHVS, CDR2 FNYEAQ. This CDR3 is built from 16 residues. Here the CDR3 reads CASSPGLAGGKETQYF. CDR3 coding DNA: TGTGCCAGCAGCCCGGGACTAGCGGGGGGTAAAGAGACCCAGTACTTC.

The chain carries TRBV6-5 and TRBJ1-4; maybe TRBD1 (6 bases). The germline V and J ends were trimmed by 6 bases and 3 bases, with 14 bases remaining between them. The CDR3 runs to 15 residues. Germline lookup yields CDR1 MNHEY and CDR2 SVGAGI. The CDR3 coding sequence is TGTGCCAGCAGCCAACAGGGAGAACCTAATGAAAAACTGTTTTTT. Its protein product is CASSQQGEPNEKLFF.